A selection of T cell receptor beta chains follows, all from one sample in a study of T cell responses to AZD1222 COVID-19 vaccine. Clones were sequenced by immunoSEQ multiplex PCR, and TCRdb holds only the in-frame ones, with some missing. The sample lists about 73,000 clones; nearly 90% were seen once. The sequences come from peripheral blood, collected 28 days after the second AZD1222 dose. These receptors all come from an adult who received the AZD1222 COVID-19 vaccine. Both conserved end residues are part of each CDR3.

v_call	j_call	cdr3_aa
TRBV5-1	TRBJ2-1	CASSPSGSSYNEQFF
TRBV5-6	TRBJ2-2	CASSLDRGGELFF
TRBV19	TRBJ1-1	CASSIPGNTEAFF
TRBV6-5	TRBJ2-7	CASSYRTAGPSYEQYF
TRBV7-2	TRBJ1-5	CASSLAGVSNQPQHF
TRBV4-3	TRBJ2-7	CASSQEGGAGEQYF
TRBV3-1/TRBV3-2	TRBJ1-2	CASSHTPDRGSFYGYTF
TRBV18	TRBJ1-1	CASSRTREVDAFF
TRBV19	TRBJ2-4	CASSTRGSVIQYF
TRBV5-4	TRBJ1-6	CASSWQQGAIYNSPLHF
TRBV2	TRBJ2-2	CASSGFHSNTGELFF
TRBV5-4	TRBJ1-6	CASSPVGGSPLHF
TRBV28	TRBJ1-5	CASSPPGTGFKPQHF
TRBV28	TRBJ1-2	CASSWTGRFSYGYTF
TRBV2	TRBJ2-1	CASSKEGINEQFF
TRBV11-2	TRBJ2-1	CASSAGRPVVNEQFF
TRBV19	TRBJ1-5	CASSIGGSNQPQHF
TRBV27	TRBJ1-5	CASSFQWDQPQHF
TRBV19	TRBJ2-5	CASSIKGPTETQYF
TRBV19	TRBJ1-5	CASSTGQGNQPQHF
TRBV2	TRBJ2-3	CASSEGFGSTDTQYF
TRBV29-1	TRBJ1-2	CSVGQTNYGYTF
TRBV11-3	TRBJ2-5	CASSARDRAQETQYF
TRBV19	TRBJ2-5	CASSTRGHPNQETQYF
TRBV30	TRBJ2-2	CAWSLLGTLTGELFF
TRBV3-1/TRBV3-2	TRBJ2-7	CASRGNTYEQYF
TRBV24-1	TRBJ2-1	CATSDGLAGGGEQFF
TRBV5-1	TRBJ1-1	CASSGGGNTEAFF
TRBV7-9	TRBJ1-6	CASSLGTDHNSPLHF
TRBV5-1	TRBJ1-6	CASSLAGTGISPLHF
TRBV25-1	TRBJ1-6	CASRDGGSPLHF
TRBV11-2	TRBJ1-1	CASSLDSPTGVGAEAFF
TRBV18	TRBJ1-5	CASSTGSSNQPQHF
TRBV14	TRBJ1-2	CASNRDRRGDYGYTF
TRBV6-2/TRBV6-3	TRBJ2-7	CASSSLASGLSSYEQYF
TRBV28	TRBJ1-1	CASGQGVGTEAFF
TRBV15	TRBJ2-3	CATSRELDTQYF
TRBV18	TRBJ1-1	CASSPKSDTEAFF
TRBV12-3/TRBV12-4	TRBJ2-3	CASSPQGTITQYF
TRBV12-2	TRBJ2-1	CASRLGEAYNEQFF
TRBV19	TRBJ1-1	CASSTLMNTEAFF
TRBV19	TRBJ1-4	CASSILNRVHEKLFF
TRBV6-5	TRBJ1-1	CASRIGQLNTEAFF
TRBV30	TRBJ1-2	CAWSVRQEYGYTF
TRBV29-1	TRBJ1-2	CSASSADGYTF
TRBV25-1	TRBJ1-5	CASSEGVSTGRNQPQHF
TRBV30	TRBJ1-5	CAWSTRGWGNQPQHF
TRBV6-1	TRBJ1-2	CASSVPGTSGEYGYTF
TRBV3-1/TRBV3-2	TRBJ2-2	CASSQGQGATGELFF
TRBV3-1/TRBV3-2	TRBJ1-3	CASSPYGSGNTIYF
TRBV10-2	TRBJ2-2	CATTGNTGELFF
TRBV7-6	TRBJ2-2	CASSARTGGNTGELFF
TRBV2	TRBJ1-1	CASSVVNTEAFF
TRBV27	TRBJ1-4	CASRTTGRVPNEKLFF
TRBV9	TRBJ2-3	CASSVATGPLTDTQYF
TRBV5-8	TRBJ2-5	CASSRGLGGKETQYF